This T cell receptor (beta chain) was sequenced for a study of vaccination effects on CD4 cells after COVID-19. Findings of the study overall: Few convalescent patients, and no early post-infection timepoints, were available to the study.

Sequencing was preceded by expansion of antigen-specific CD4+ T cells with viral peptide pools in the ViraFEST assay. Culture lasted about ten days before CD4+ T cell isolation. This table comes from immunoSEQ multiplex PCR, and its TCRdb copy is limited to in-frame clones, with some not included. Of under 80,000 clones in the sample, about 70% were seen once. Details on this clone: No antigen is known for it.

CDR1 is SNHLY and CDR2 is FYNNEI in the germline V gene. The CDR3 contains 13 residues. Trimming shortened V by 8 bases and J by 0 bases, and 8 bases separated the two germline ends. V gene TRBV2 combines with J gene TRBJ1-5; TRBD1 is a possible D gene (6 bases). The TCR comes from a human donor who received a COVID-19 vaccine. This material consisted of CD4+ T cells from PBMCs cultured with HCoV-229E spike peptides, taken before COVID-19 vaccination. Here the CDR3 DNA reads TGTGCCAGCCGGGACACTAGCAATCAGCCCCAGCATTTT. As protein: CASRDTSNQPQHF.